This TCR beta chain was sequenced during a study of early T cells in non-severe SARS-CoV-2 infection. Individual cDNA molecules were tagged with unique molecular identifiers, the study reported. In TCRdb, the 5' RACE reads were re-called with MiXCR into one record per CDR3 protein. The top ten hold about 9.3% of the sample, which has under 70,000 distinct CDR3 sequences, 13% seen once. Germline values: CDR1 SGHAT, CDR2 FQNNGV. The V gene lost 1 base and the J gene lost 9 bases, with 13 bases spanning the gap. This CDR3 has 14 residues. There are a few counts of this clonotype. The chain is built from TRBV11-2 and TRBJ2-1, with D hard to call. This clonotype was obtained from an adult who was a healthcare worker with PCR-confirmed SARS-CoV-2 infection or an uninfected control (not recorded which). The sample was whole blood, taken at baseline. CDR3 loop: CASSLVFGGGEQFF. The CDR3 nucleotides read TGTGCCAGCAGCTTAGTCTTCGGCGGCGGTGAGCAGTTCTTC. Full variable domain (remainder filled in from reference TRBV11-2 and TRBJ2-1): EAGVAQSPRYKIIEKRQSVAFWCNPISGHATLYWYQQILGQGPKLLIQFQNNGVVDDSQLPKDRFSAERLKGVDSTLKIQPAKLEDSAVYLCASSLVFGGGEQFFGPGTRLTVL.